The sequence of this TCR beta chain was determined in a study of blood T cell repertoires in COVID-19. Turning to the study itself: COVID-19 samples from acute and convalescent phases originated in the United States, Italy and Spain. T cells, B-cell-depleted T cells, or PBMCs provided the cDNA or gDNA that served as material.

Methods used by the authors: Quantification of nucleated cells was approximated via reference gene primer amplification. Produced via immunoSEQ multiplex PCR; TCRdb's table is partial and in-frame only. That table is the source of V, J and clone size, and D and trimming were worked out from the DNA. The repertoire includes more than 95,000 clones, around 88% of them detected once, and less than 4% sits in the top ten. Sequencing was done on a sample of peripheral blood. The sequence came from a human donor in a cohort sampled during active COVID-19.

The DNA of the CDR3 is TGCGCCAGCAGCTTCGGTCGGGGCGGGGGGTCCCCCACAGATACGCAGTATTTT. Its protein is CASSFGRGGGSPTDTQYF. The gene calls are TRBV5-1 and TRBJ2-3; 8 nucleotides line up with TRBD2. Germline-derived CDR1 and CDR2 are SGHRS and YFSETQ. V lost 2 bases and J lost 2; bases outside the gene matches: 13. This CDR3 contains 18 residues.